The next 18 T cell receptor beta chains were all read from a single sample in a study of shared T cell receptors in the human thymus. TCRdb keeps only in-frame clones here, not all; method: immunoSEQ multiplex PCR. The table shows tens of thousands of clones, with about 96% occurring only once. The sequenced sample consisted of thymocytes. Receptors were obtained from a human donor.

This chain links TRBV14 with TRBJ1-1; D unresolved. Germline loops: CDR1 SGHDN, CDR2 FVKESK. The CDR3 has 12 residues. Trimming stripped 7 bases from V and 1 base from J, with 7 bases between. The DNA of the CDR3 is TGTGCCAGCAAGGGCCAGAACACTGAAGCTTTCTTT. Residues: CASKGQNTEAFF.

The CDR3 region is CASSQAGLAGETQYF. The CDR3 DNA reads TGCGCCAGCAGCCAAGCGGGCCTAGCAGGGGAGACCCAGTACTTC. J is TRBJ2-5 and V is TRBV4-3, with D tentatively TRBD1 or TRBD2 (5 bases each). With 1 base removed from V and 5 bases from J, the gap between germline ends came to 14 bases. Germline CDR1 reads LGHNA; CDR2 reads YSLEER. This CDR3 is 15 amino acids long.

The genes are TRBV5-1 and TRBJ2-3; 12 nucleotides align to TRBD2. CDR1 is SGHRS, CDR2 YFSETQ, per germline. J was trimmed by 1 base and V by 4 bases; bases with no gene match: 13. The CDR3 spans 19 residues. CDR3: CASSTDLAGGPFGTDTQYF. DNA of the CDR3: TGCGCCAGCAGCACCGACCTAGCGGGGGGGCCTTTCGGCACAGATACGCAGTATTTT.

The rearrangement links TRBV7-9 to TRBJ1-2; no firm D call. The V end lost 6 bases, the J end lost 1 base, and 18 bases lay between the germline ends. The germline CDR1 and CDR2 sequences are SEHNR and FQNEAQ (reference sequence). The CDR3 runs to 16 residues. Here the CDR3 DNA reads TGTGCCAGCAGTCGCTTGTTGGGTCCCTATAACTATGGCTACACCTTC. Its translation is CASSRLLGPYNYGYTF.

J is TRBJ2-2 and V is TRBV11-2; D is ambiguous. Germline CDR1 is SGHAT and CDR2 is FQNNGV. V lost 5 bases and J 2 bases, leaving 12 bases between the germline ends. The CDR3 extends over 15 amino acids. The CDR3 is CASSPFRPNTGELFF. The DNA for the CDR3 is TGTGCCAGCAGCCCGTTCCGGCCTAACACCGGGGAGCTGTTTTTT. Full variable domain (rest looked up from reference TRBV11-2 and TRBJ2-2): EAGVAQSPRYKIIEKRQSVAFWCNPISGHATLYWYQQILGQGPKLLIQFQNNGVVDDSQLPKDRFSAERLKGVDSTLKIQPAKLEDSAVYLCASSPFRPNTGELFFGEGSRLTVL.

The chain has TRBV27 and TRBJ2-7, with 10 nucleotides matching TRBD1. This CDR3 is 17 amino acids long. The V gene's germline CDR1 is MNHEY and CDR2 SMNVEV (reference sequence). Germline trimming cut 5 bases from V and 2 bases from J; bases unmatched to any gene: 12. This chain's CDR3 is CASSEQTSDRGPYEQYF. The CDR3 nucleotides are TGTGCCAGCAGTGAGCAAACCTCTGACAGGGGGCCCTACGAGCAGTACTTC.

This chain joins TRBV5-1 and TRBJ1-3, with D unclear. V lost 1 base to trimming and J lost 0 bases, with 8 bases between them. CDR3 length: 15 amino acids. The germline V gene has CDR1 SGHRS and CDR2 YFSETQ. CDR3 sequence reads: CASSLIPSSGNTIYF. The CDR3 coding sequence is TGCGCCAGCAGCTTGATCCCGAGCTCTGGAAACACCATATATTTT. Supplemented by reference TRBV5-1 and TRBJ1-3, the full variable domain reads KAGVTQTPRYLIKTRGQQVTLSCSPISGHRSVSWYQQTPGQGLQFLFEYFSETQRNKGNFPGRFSGRQFSNSRSEMNVSTLELGDSALYLCASSLIPSSGNTIYFGEGSWLTVV.

The chain links TRBV9 to TRBJ1-1; the D gene is possibly TRBD1 (5 bases). Trimming stripped 2 bases from V and 3 bases from J, with 17 bases between. The CDR3 totals 16 residues. Germline assignment: CDR1 SGDLS and CDR2 YYNGEE. The CDR3 reads CASSVMREGTDTEAFF. The CDR3 nucleotides read TGTGCCAGCAGCGTCATGAGGGAAGGGACGGACACTGAAGCTTTCTTT.

The chain couples TRBV5-4 to TRBJ1-1; maybe TRBD1 (6 bases). The V and J ends lost 1 base and 4 bases respectively, with 11 bases between them. CDR1 SGHNT and CDR2 YYREEE come from the germline V gene (reference sequence). The CDR3 totals 14 residues. CDR3 in amino acids: CASSLRGGGTEAFF. CDR3 nucleotides: TGTGCCAGCAGCTTGCGGGGAGGGGGCACTGAAGCTTTCTTT.

The chain links TRBV4-1 to TRBJ2-5; 9 bases map to TRBD1. This CDR3 is 17 amino acids long. V was pared by 2 bases and J by 4 bases, with 11 bases of the junction left unmatched. Germline CDR1 reads MGHRA; CDR2 reads YSYEKL. CDR3 DNA: TGCGCCAGCAGCCAAAGGGACAGGGAAGGCTTAGCAGAGACCCAGTACTTC. Translated: CASSQRDREGLAETQYF.

A few counts support this clone. The chain joins TRBV7-9 to TRBJ1-4; TRBD1 matches at 7 bases. Germline CDR1 SEHNR, CDR2 FQNEAQ (reference sequence). The CDR3 consists of 14 residues. V was clipped by 5 bases and J by 8 bases; unmatched bases: 8. This chain's CDR3 is CASSIITGEEKLFF. The CDR3 bases are TGTGCCAGCAGCATTATTACAGGGGAGGAAAAACTGTTTTTT. The whole variable domain, remainder taken from reference TRBV7-9 and TRBJ1-4, is DTGVSQNPRHKITKRGQNVTFRCDPISEHNRLYWYRQTLGQGPEFLTYFQNEAQLEKSRLLSDRFSAERPKGSFSTLEIQRTEQGDSAMYLCASSIITGEEKLFFGSGTQLSVL.

V gene TRBV6-1 combines with J gene TRBJ1-1; the D is unclear. Trimming took off 7 bases at V and 4 bases at J, with 10 bases between the two ends. Germline loops: CDR1 MNHNS, CDR2 SASEGT. This CDR3 region has 12 residues. The CDR3 loop reads CASTRISTEAFF. CDR3 sequence (DNA): TGTGCCAGCACCAGAATTTCCACTGAAGCTTTCTTT.

The chain uses TRBV10-3 and TRBJ1-2; 7 bases line up with TRBD1. CDR1 is ENHRY and CDR2 is SYGVKD in the germline V gene. CDR3 length: 18 residues. V lost 6 bases, J lost 2 bases, and 18 bases stayed unmatched. CDR3 in amino acids: CAIRFRTDRAEINYGYTF. CDR3 nucleotide sequence: TGTGCCATCAGGTTTCGAACCGACAGGGCCGAAATCAACTATGGCTACACCTTC.

The chain employs TRBV27 and TRBJ1-2, with a possible D match to TRBD1 (5 bases). The V end was cut by 4 bases, the J end by 9 bases, with 24 bases between. CDR1 MNHEY and CDR2 SMNVEV come from the germline V gene (reference sequence). This CDR3 is built from 16 residues. The CDR3 coding sequence is TGTGCCAGCAGTTCGTTAAGGGACCCCGGCTTTATTAGCTACACCTTC. Its translation is CASSSLRDPGFISYTF.

The chain carries TRBV4-1 and TRBJ2-5; D is possibly TRBD1 (7 bases). V dropped 0 bases and J dropped 1 base, with 30 bases sitting between them. Germline V lookup: CDR1 MGHRA, CDR2 YSYEKL. This CDR3 region has 22 residues. CDR3 DNA sequence: TGCGCCAGCAGCCAAGATCGCCCCCCGGCAGGGTATGAGGAGGGGGCCCAAGAGACCCAGTACTTC. The encoded protein is CASSQDRPPAGYEEGAQETQYF.

V is TRBV10-3 and J is TRBJ2-6; D call uncertain. This CDR3 spans 18 amino acids. CDR1 is ENHRY and CDR2 is SYGVKD in the germline V gene. Trimming removed 2 bases at V and 2 bases at J, with 16 bases between. For the CDR3, the DNA is TGTGCCATCAGTGAGCCAGCCCCACTCGCCGCTGGGGCCAACGTCCTGACTTTC. Its protein product is CAISEPAPLAAGANVLTF.

The chain uses TRBV4-1 and TRBJ2-1; 8 bases agree with TRBD2. CDR1 and CDR2 from the germline V gene are MGHRA and YSYEKL. Trimming removed 1 base from V and 7 bases from J; junction bases left unmatched: 6. CDR3 length: 15 residues. CDR3: CASSQVGRGGNEQFF. CDR3 in DNA: TGCGCCAGCAGCCAAGTCGGACGGGGGGGAAATGAGCAGTTCTTC.

This chain uses TRBV14 with TRBJ1-2; 10 positions match TRBD1. CDR3 length equals 15 residues. Germline lookup yields CDR1 SGHDN and CDR2 FVKESK. V trimming: 1 base; J trimming: 7 bases; junction bases outside the gene matches: 6. The CDR3 is CASSQGRQGAGGYTF. CDR3 nucleotides: TGTGCCAGCAGCCAAGGGCGACAGGGGGCTGGTGGCTACACCTTC.